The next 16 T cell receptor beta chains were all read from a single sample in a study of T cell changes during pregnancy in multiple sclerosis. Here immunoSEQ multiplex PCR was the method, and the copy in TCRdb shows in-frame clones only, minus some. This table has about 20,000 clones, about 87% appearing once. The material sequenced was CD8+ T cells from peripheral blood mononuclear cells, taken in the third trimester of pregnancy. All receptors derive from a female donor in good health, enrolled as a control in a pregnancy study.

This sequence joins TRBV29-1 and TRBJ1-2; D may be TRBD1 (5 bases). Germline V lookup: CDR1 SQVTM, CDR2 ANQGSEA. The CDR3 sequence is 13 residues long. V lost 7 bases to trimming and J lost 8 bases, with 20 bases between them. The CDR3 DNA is TGCAGCGGATTGACAGCAAATCCTCACGGCTACACCTTC. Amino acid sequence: CSGLTANPHGYTF.

The CDR3 spells CASSEGGPADTQYF. The CDR3 DNA follows: TGTGCCAGCAGCGAGGGAGGGCCAGCAGATACGCAGTATTTT. V usage is TRBV2 and J usage is TRBJ2-3; 7 nucleotides agree with TRBD2. CDR1 is SNHLY and CDR2 is FYNNEI in the germline V gene. V was pared by 6 bases and J by 4 bases, with 7 bases of the junction left unmatched. This CDR3 is 14 amino acids long. The whole variable domain, filled in from reference TRBV2 and TRBJ2-3, reads EPEVTQTPSHQVTQMGQEVILRCVPISNHLYFYWYRQILGQKVEFLVSFYNNEISEKSEIFDDQFSVERPDGSNFTLKIRSTKLEDSAMYFCASSEGGPADTQYFGPGTRLTVL.

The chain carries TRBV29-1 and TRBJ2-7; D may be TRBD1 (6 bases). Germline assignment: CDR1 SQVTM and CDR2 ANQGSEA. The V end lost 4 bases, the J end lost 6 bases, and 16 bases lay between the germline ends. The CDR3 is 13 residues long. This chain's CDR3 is CSVVGRGFVEQYF. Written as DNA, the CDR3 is TGCAGCGTTGTTGGCAGGGGCTTTGTCGAGCAGTACTTC.

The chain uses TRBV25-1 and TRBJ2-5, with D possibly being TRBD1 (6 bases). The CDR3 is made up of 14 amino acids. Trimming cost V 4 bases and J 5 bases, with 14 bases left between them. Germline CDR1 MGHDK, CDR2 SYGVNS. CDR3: CASSVHRDYETQYF. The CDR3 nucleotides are TGTGCCAGCAGTGTACACAGGGATTATGAGACCCAGTACTTC.

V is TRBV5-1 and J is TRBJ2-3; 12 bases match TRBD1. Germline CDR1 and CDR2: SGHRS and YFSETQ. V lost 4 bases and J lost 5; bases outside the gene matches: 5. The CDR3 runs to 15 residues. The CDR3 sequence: CASSRGQGAGDTQYF. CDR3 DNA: TGCGCCAGCAGCCGGGGACAGGGGGCGGGAGATACGCAGTATTTT.

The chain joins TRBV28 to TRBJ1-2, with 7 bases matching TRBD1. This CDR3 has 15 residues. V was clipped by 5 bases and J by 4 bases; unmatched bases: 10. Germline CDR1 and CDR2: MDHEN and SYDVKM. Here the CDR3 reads CASSQYGTAPYGYTF. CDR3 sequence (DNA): TGTGCCAGCAGTCAGTATGGGACAGCCCCCTATGGCTACACCTTC.

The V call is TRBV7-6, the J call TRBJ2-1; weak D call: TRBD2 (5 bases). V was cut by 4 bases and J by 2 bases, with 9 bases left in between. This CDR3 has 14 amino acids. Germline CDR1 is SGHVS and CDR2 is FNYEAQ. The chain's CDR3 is CASSSSGTYNEQFF. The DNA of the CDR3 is TGTGCCAGCAGCTCCTCCGGGACCTACAATGAGCAGTTCTTC.

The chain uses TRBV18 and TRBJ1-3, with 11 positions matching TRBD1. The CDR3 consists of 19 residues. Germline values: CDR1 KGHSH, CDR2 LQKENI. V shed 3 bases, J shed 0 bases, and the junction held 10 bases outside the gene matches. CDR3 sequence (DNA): TGTGCCAGCTCACCTAATTCCGGGACAGGGGGTTCCTCTGGAAACACCATATATTTT. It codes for CASSPNSGTGGSSGNTIYF.

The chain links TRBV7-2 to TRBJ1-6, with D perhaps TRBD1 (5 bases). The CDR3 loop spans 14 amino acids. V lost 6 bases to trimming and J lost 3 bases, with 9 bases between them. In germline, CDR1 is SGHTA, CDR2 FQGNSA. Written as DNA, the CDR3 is TGTGCCAGCAGAGACGACAGCTATAATTCACCCCTCCACTTT. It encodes CASRDDSYNSPLHF.

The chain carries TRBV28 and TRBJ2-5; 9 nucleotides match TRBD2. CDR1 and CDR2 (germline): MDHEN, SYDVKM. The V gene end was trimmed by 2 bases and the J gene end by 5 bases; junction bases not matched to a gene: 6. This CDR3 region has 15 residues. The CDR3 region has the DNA TGTGCCAGCAGTTTAATGCGGGGGGGCTGGGAGACCCAGTACTTC. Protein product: CASSLMRGGWETQYF. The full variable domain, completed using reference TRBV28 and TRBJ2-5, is DVKVTQSSRYLVKRTGEKVFLECVQDMDHENMFWYRQDPGLGLRLIYFSYDVKMKEKGDIPEGYSVSREKKERFSLILESASTNQTSMYLCASSLMRGGWETQYFGPGTRLLVL.

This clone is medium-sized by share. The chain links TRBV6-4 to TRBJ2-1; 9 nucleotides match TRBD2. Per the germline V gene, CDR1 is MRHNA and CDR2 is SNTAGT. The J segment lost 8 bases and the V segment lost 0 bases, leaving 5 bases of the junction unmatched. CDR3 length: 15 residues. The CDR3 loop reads CASSDSRGGADEQFF. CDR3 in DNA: TGTGCCAGCAGTGACTCTCGCGGGGGGGCCGATGAGCAGTTCTTC.

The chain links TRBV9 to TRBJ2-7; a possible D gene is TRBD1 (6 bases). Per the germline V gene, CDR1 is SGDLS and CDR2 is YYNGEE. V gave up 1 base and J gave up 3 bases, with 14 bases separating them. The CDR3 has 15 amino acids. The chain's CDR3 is CASSVSWAGVYEQYF. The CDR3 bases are TGTGCCAGCAGCGTATCGTGGGCAGGGGTCTACGAGCAGTACTTC.

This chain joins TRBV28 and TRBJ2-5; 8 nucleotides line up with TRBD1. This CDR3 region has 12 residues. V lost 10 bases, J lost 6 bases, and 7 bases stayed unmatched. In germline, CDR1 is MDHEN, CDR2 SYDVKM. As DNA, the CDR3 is TGTGCCATCGACAGGGGAGGACAGACCCAGTACTTC. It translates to CAIDRGGQTQYF. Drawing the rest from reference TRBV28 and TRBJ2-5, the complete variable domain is DVKVTQSSRYLVKRTGEKVFLECVQDMDHENMFWYRQDPGLGLRLIYFSYDVKMKEKGDIPEGYSVSREKKERFSLILESASTNQTSMYLCAIDRGGQTQYFGPGTRLLVL.

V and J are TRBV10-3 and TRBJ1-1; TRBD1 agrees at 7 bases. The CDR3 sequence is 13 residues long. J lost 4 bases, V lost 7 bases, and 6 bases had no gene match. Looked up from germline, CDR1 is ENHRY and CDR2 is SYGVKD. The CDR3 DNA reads TGTGCCATCACCACAGGGGCGGCCACTGAAGCTTTCTTT. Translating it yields CAITTGAATEAFF.

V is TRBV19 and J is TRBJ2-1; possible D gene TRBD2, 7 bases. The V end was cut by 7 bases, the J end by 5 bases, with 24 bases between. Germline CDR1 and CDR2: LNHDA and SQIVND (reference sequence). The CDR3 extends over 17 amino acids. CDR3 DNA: TGTGCCAGTACCGATCCTGGGGGGGCGAATGGTCACAATGAGCAGTTCTTC. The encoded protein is CASTDPGGANGHNEQFF. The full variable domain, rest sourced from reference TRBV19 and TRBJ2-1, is DGGITQSPKYLFRKEGQNVTLSCEQNLNHDAMYWYRQDPGQGLRLIYYSQIVNDFQKGDIAEGYSVSREKKESFPLTVTSAQKNPTAFYLCASTDPGGANGHNEQFFGPGTRLTVL.

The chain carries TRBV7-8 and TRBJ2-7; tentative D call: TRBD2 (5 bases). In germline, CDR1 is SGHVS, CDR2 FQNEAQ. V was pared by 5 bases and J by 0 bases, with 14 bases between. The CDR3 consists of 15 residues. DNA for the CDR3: TGTGCCAGCAGCCCTCAAGCGGCGGGCTCCTACGAGCAGTACTTC. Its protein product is CASSPQAAGSYEQYF.